This T cell receptor beta chain was retrieved from a study of early T cells in non-severe SARS-CoV-2 infection. Unique molecular identifiers (one per individual cDNA molecule) were attached. A single record per CDR3 protein comes from TCRdb applying MiXCR to the 5' RACE reads. The sample includes tens of thousands of distinct CDR3 sequences, 5% to 6.5% of them seen just once. The CDR3 runs to 14 residues. The V end was cut by 2 bases, the J end by 4 bases, with 9 bases between. This clonotype was picked up many times. This TCR came from an adult who was a healthcare worker with PCR-confirmed SARS-CoV-2 infection or an uninfected control (not recorded which). The sample was whole blood. This chain links TRBV12-3 or TRBV12-4 with TRBJ1-3; D is ambiguous. CDR3 region: CASSLPGLGNTIYF. CDR3 DNA sequence: TGTGCCAGCAGTTTACCAGGTTTAGGAAACACCATATATTTT.